The clone carrying this TCR beta chain was observed a handful of times. Repertoires were generated with immunoSEQ multiplex PCR, while TCRdb's copy carries only in-frame clones and drops some. The table has 15,000 to 20,000 clones, 65% to 75% seen once. The source of the sample is a study of PD-1 and CTLA-4 blockade in melanoma. Germline V gives CDR1 MNHEY, CDR2 SMNVEV (reference sequence). This CDR3 has 15 amino acids. Trimming stripped 6 bases from V and 7 bases from J, with 21 bases between. The clonotype originates from a human donor with melanoma. The starting material was CD8+ T cells from peripheral blood, obtained before anti-PD-1 treatment. V usage is TRBV27 and J usage is TRBJ2-5, with TRBD1 as a possible D gene (6 bases). The CDR3 region has the DNA TGTGCCAGCAGCCCCATCTCGGGATTCAGGGGGACCCAGTACTTC. This sequence encodes CASSPISGFRGTQYF.